Listed below are T cell receptor beta chains from one sample, sequenced in a study of T cells in Graves' hyperthyroidism and ophthalmopathy. TCRdb re-derived calls from the multiplex PCR reads in MiXCR, one entry per CDR3 protein. Altogether a few hundred thousand distinct CDR3 sequences are present, 46% being singletons, with the ten largest covering about 8%. The sample taken for sequencing was peripheral blood or thyroid tissue (not recorded which). Source of these receptors: a woman younger than 30 with Graves' hyperthyroidism. Each CDR3 is given with its conserved first and last residue. A D gene is named only where the DNA matches it firmly. The size of a clone is reported for some rows only, either as once, few or many, or as a class for expanded clones.

j_call: TRBJ2-2; d_call: NA; clone_size: many; v_call: TRBV15; cdr3_aa: CATSRDGVNTGELFF; cdr3_nt: TGTGCCACCAGCAGAGACGGGGTGAACACCGGGGAGCTGTTTTTT
j_call: TRBJ2-7; d_call: NA; clone_size: NA; v_call: TRBV29-1; cdr3_aa: CSVESGYEQYF; cdr3_nt: TGCAGCGTTGAATCCGGCTATGAGCAGTACTTC
j_call: TRBJ2-5; d_call: NA; clone_size: many; v_call: TRBV10-3; cdr3_aa: CAISERGETQYF; cdr3_nt: TGTGCCATCAGTGAGAGGGGGGAGACCCAGTACTTC
j_call: TRBJ1-2; d_call: NA; clone_size: many; v_call: TRBV12-3/TRBV12-4; cdr3_aa: CASSLSAGDYGYTF; cdr3_nt: TGTGCCAGCAGTTTATCGGCAGGCGACTATGGCTACACCTTC
j_call: TRBJ2-2; d_call: NA; clone_size: NA; v_call: TRBV19; cdr3_aa: CASSIDSMNTGELFF; cdr3_nt: TGTGCCAGTAGTATTGACAGTATGAACACCGGGGAGCTGTTTTTT
j_call: TRBJ1-6; d_call: NA; clone_size: NA; v_call: TRBV5-1; cdr3_aa: CASSLAGTVSPLHF; cdr3_nt: TGCGCCAGCAGCTTGGCCGGGACTGTCTCGCCCCTCCACTTT
j_call: TRBJ1-6; d_call: NA; clone_size: many; v_call: TRBV9; cdr3_aa: CASSVTGGQNNSPLHF; cdr3_nt: TGTGCCAGCAGCGTAACCGGCGGACAGAATAATTCACCCCTCCACTTT
j_call: TRBJ2-2; d_call: TRBD2; clone_size: many; v_call: TRBV10-3; cdr3_aa: CAIGGGTSGIATGELFF; cdr3_nt: TGTGCCATCGGTGGCGGGACTAGCGGGATTGCCACCGGGGAGCTGTTTTTT
j_call: TRBJ2-7; d_call: TRBD1; clone_size: few; v_call: TRBV7-8; cdr3_aa: CASSPLPGQGSYEQYF; cdr3_nt: TGTGCCAGCAGCCCACTCCCCGGACAGGGGTCCTACGAGCAGTACTTC
j_call: TRBJ1-2; d_call: TRBD1; clone_size: NA; v_call: TRBV20-1; cdr3_aa: CSANTGVDGYTF; cdr3_nt: TGCAGTGCTAATACAGGGGTGGATGGCTACACCTTC
j_call: TRBJ2-7; d_call: NA; clone_size: many; v_call: TRBV9; cdr3_aa: CASSHTPFVGERSYEQYF; cdr3_nt: TGTGCCAGCAGCCACACCCCCTTTGTAGGGGAAAGGTCCTACGAGCAGTACTTC
j_call: TRBJ2-5; d_call: NA; clone_size: many; v_call: TRBV12-5; cdr3_aa: CASGLRAAQETQYF; cdr3_nt: TGTGCTAGTGGTTTGAGAGCGGCCCAAGAGACCCAGTACTTC
j_call: TRBJ1-4; d_call: TRBD1; clone_size: NA; v_call: TRBV7-8; cdr3_aa: CASSLGDRGREKLFF; cdr3_nt: TGTGCCAGCAGCTTAGGGGACAGGGGGCGTGAAAAACTGTTTTTT
j_call: TRBJ2-6; d_call: NA; clone_size: NA; v_call: TRBV20-1; cdr3_aa: CSARDHGANVLTF; cdr3_nt: TGCAGTGCTAGAGATCATGGGGCCAACGTCCTGACTTTC
j_call: TRBJ2-7; d_call: NA; clone_size: NA; v_call: TRBV29-1; cdr3_aa: CSLVPGASSYEQYF; cdr3_nt: TGCAGCTTAGTACCCGGGGCTAGCTCCTACGAGCAGTACTTC
j_call: TRBJ1-2; d_call: TRBD1; clone_size: NA; v_call: TRBV14; cdr3_aa: CASSQGGDRAYGYTF; cdr3_nt: TGTGCCAGCAGCCAGGGGGGTGACAGGGCCTATGGCTACACCTTC
j_call: TRBJ2-7; d_call: NA; clone_size: many; v_call: TRBV4-1; cdr3_aa: CASSPQGQALYEQYF; cdr3_nt: TGCGCCAGCAGCCCACAGGGACAAGCGCTCTACGAGCAGTACTTC
j_call: TRBJ2-3; d_call: NA; clone_size: few; v_call: TRBV7-8; cdr3_aa: CASSPDGITQYF; cdr3_nt: TGTGCCAGCAGCCCGGACGGAATAACGCAGTATTTT
j_call: TRBJ1-5; d_call: TRBD1; clone_size: many; v_call: TRBV6-6; cdr3_aa: CASIPGQGGNQPQHF; cdr3_nt: TGTGCCAGCATCCCGGGACAGGGAGGCAATCAGCCCCAGCATTTT
j_call: TRBJ1-5; d_call: NA; clone_size: few; v_call: TRBV5-8; cdr3_aa: CASSSNRIINQPQHF; cdr3_nt: TGTGCCAGCAGCTCGAACAGGATAATCAATCAGCCCCAGCATTTT
j_call: TRBJ1-1; d_call: TRBD1; clone_size: once; v_call: TRBV9; cdr3_aa: CASSSLGGTGVEAFF; cdr3_nt: TGTGCCAGCAGCTCCCTTGGAGGGACAGGGGTTGAAGCTTTCTTT
j_call: TRBJ2-1; d_call: TRBD2; clone_size: NA; v_call: TRBV6-5; cdr3_aa: CASSYDSGDSYNEQFF; cdr3_nt: TGTGCCAGCAGTTACGATAGCGGGGACTCCTACAATGAGCAGTTCTTC
j_call: TRBJ1-2; d_call: NA; clone_size: NA; v_call: TRBV27; cdr3_aa: CASSPLGGRNYGYTF; cdr3_nt: TGTGCCAGCAGTCCGCTCGGGGGGCGCAACTATGGCTACACCTTC